This T cell receptor (beta chain) was identified in a study of technical replicates of blood from a handful of donors. Method: immunoSEQ multiplex PCR; TCRdb's copy keeps in-frame clones and lacks some. The table records 79,000 or so clones, roughly 96% of them present only once. This clone was observed once. The germline CDR1 and CDR2 sequences are SGHDT and YYEEEE. V dropped 4 bases and J dropped 1; count of bases not matched to a gene: 4. The CDR3 loop spans 14 amino acids. This sequence was found in a human donor in good health. This chain joins TRBV5-6 and TRBJ2-7; 8 nucleotides agree with TRBD2. Input material: T cells isolated from PBMCs. CDR3 loop: CASSTGLGSYEQYF. The CDR3 DNA is TGTGCCAGCAGCACGGGACTAGGGTCCTACGAGCAGTACTTC.